This T cell receptor (beta chain) emerged from a study of cytotoxic CD8 clonotypes in ibrutinib-treated CLL. General study results and limits: Starting clonality was above that of age-matched healthy donors and tracked circulating CD8+ T-cell counts.

Cryopreserved PBMCs provided roughly 2 micrograms of genomic DNA for the TCR beta libraries. The table came from immunoSEQ multiplex PCR; TCRdb's copy has only in-frame clones and leaves some out. The data hold roughly 250,000 clones, with 60% to 75% observed a single time. As regards this clone: Its antigen remains unknown.

The receptor was isolated from a human donor with chronic lymphocytic leukemia. Sequenced material: PBMCs, taken after 24 months of ibrutinib treatment.

The CDR3, as DNA: TGTGCCAAGCAGCTCGGGCCTCGCGGGAGGGTAACAGATACGCAGTATTTT. Amino acids: CAKQLGPRGRVTDTQYF. The gene calls are TRBV5-7 and TRBJ2-3; the match to TRBD2 covers 9 bases. TRBV5-7 is recorded as an ORF, its role being uncertain. This CDR3 has 17 residues. V gave up 9 bases and J gave up 3 bases; unmatched junction bases: 17.